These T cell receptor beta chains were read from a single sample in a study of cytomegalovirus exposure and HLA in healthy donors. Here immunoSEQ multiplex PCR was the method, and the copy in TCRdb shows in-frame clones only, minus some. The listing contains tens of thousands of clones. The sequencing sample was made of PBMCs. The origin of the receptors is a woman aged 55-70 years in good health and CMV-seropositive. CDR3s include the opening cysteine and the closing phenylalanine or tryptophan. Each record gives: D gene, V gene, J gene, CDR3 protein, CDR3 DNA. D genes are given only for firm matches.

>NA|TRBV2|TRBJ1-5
CASSISDFQPQHF
TGTGCCAGCAGTATTAGCGACTTTCAGCCCCAGCATTTT
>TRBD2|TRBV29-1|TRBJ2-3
CSVDGRGKDTQYF
TGCAGCGTTGACGGGAGGGGGAAAGATACGCAGTATTTT
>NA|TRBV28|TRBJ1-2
CASRGGERVYGYTF
TGTGCCAGCCGGGGGGGCGAAAGGGTCTATGGCTACACCTTC
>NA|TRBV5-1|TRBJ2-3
CASSLSRLQGTDTQYF
TGCGCCAGCAGCTTGAGTCGTCTGCAGGGGACAGATACGCAGTATTTT
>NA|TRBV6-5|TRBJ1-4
CAREDRPYEKLFF
TGTGCCAGGGAGGACAGACCCTATGAAAAACTGTTTTTT
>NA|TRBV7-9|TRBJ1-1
CASSSGELNTEAFF
TGTGCCAGCAGCTCGGGGGAACTGAACACTGAAGCTTTCTTT
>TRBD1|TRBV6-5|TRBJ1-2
CASSYGDRVYGYTF
TGTGCCAGCAGTTACGGGGACAGGGTCTATGGCTACACCTTC
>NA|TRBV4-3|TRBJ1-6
CASSQEQGNSYNSPLHF
TGCGCCAGCAGCCAAGAGCAGGGGAACTCCTATAATTCACCCCTCCACTTT
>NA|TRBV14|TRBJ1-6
CASSQAKYSPLHF
TGTGCCAGCAGCCAAGCTAAGTATTCACCCCTCCACTTT
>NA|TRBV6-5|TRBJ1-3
CASSLDRAGNTIYF
TGTGCCAGCAGTCTTGACAGAGCTGGAAACACCATATATTTT
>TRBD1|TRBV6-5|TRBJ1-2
CASSSLTGFGYTF
TGTGCCAGCAGTTCCCTGACAGGGTTCGGCTACACCTTC
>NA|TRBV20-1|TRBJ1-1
CSAKDRSRAFF
TGCAGTGCTAAAGACCGGAGTCGCGCTTTCTTT
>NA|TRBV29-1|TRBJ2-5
CSPRAPGETQYF
TGCAGTCCCAGGGCGCCGGGTGAGACCCAGTACTTC
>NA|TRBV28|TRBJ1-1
CASRTGGTGITEAFF
TGTGCCAGCAGGACAGGCGGTACGGGGATCACTGAAGCTTTCTTT
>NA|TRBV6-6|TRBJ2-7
CASCTDSYEQYF
TGTGCCAGCTGTACAGACTCCTACGAGCAGTACTTC
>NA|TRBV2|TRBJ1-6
CASRGEARAPLHF
TGTGCCAGCAGGGGGGAGGCCAGGGCACCCCTCCACTTT
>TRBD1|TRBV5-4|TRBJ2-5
CASRRDREGQETQYF
TGTGCCAGCAGGCGGGACAGGGAGGGGCAAGAGACCCAGTACTTC
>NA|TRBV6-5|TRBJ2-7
CASRSRGMSEQYF
TGTGCCAGCCGTTCTCGGGGAATGAGCGAGCAGTACTTC
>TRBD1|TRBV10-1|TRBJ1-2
CASSPGTGGRNGYTF
TGCGCCAGCAGCCCCGGGACAGGGGGCCGCAATGGCTACACCTTC
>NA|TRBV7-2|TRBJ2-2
CASSLWGGTGELFF
TGTGCCAGCAGCTTATGGGGAGGTACCGGGGAGCTGTTTTTT
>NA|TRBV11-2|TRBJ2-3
CASSLDRGTDTQYF
TGTGCCAGCAGCTTAGATCGGGGCACAGATACGCAGTATTTT
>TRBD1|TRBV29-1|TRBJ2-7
CSALGTGSRFSYEQYF
TGCAGCGCCCTCGGGACAGGGAGTAGGTTCTCCTACGAGCAGTACTTC
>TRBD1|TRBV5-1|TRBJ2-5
CASRDGQGLETQYF
TGCGCCAGCAGGGATGGACAGGGGTTGGAGACCCAGTACTTC
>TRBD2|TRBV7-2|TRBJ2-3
CASSLGSGGGTDTQYF
TGTGCCAGCAGCTTAGGCTCGGGGGGGGGCACAGATACGCAGTATTTT
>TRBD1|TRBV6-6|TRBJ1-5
CASSYRNQGAGQPQHF
TGTGCCAGCAGTTACCGAAATCAGGGGGCCGGTCAGCCCCAGCATTTT
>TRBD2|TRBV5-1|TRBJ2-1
CASSVTSGGFFEQFF
TGCGCCAGCAGCGTGACTAGCGGGGGGTTTTTTGAGCAGTTCTTC
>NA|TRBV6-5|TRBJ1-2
CASRNPGGALGYTF
TGTGCCAGCAGAAACCCCGGGGGGGCGCTTGGCTACACCTTC
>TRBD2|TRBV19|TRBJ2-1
CASSTARLAGSDNEQFF
TGTGCCAGTAGCACCGCCAGACTAGCGGGCTCCGACAATGAGCAGTTCTTC
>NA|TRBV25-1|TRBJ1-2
CASTKGGGRANYGYTF
TGTGCCAGCACCAAAGGGGGGGGGCGGGCTAACTATGGCTACACCTTC
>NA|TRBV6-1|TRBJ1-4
CASSRNEKLFF
TGTGCCAGCAGTCGTAATGAAAAACTGTTTTTT
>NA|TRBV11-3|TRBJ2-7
CASSLHSYEQYF
TGTGCCAGCAGCTTACACTCCTACGAGCAGTACTTC
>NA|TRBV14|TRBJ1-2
CASSRSGLHGYTF
TGTGCCAGCAGCCGGTCTGGGCTACATGGCTACACCTTC
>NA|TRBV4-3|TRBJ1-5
CASSQDPGGGQPQHF
TGCGCCAGCAGCCAAGATCCCGGAGGAGGGCAGCCCCAGCATTTT
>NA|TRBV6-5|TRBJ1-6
CASSYIGSSYNSPLHF
TGTGCCAGCAGTTACATAGGGAGCTCCTATAATTCACCCCTCCACTTT
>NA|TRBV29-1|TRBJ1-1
CSVDPGVLNTEAFF
TGCAGCGTCGACCCAGGGGTTTTGAACACTGAAGCTTTCTTT